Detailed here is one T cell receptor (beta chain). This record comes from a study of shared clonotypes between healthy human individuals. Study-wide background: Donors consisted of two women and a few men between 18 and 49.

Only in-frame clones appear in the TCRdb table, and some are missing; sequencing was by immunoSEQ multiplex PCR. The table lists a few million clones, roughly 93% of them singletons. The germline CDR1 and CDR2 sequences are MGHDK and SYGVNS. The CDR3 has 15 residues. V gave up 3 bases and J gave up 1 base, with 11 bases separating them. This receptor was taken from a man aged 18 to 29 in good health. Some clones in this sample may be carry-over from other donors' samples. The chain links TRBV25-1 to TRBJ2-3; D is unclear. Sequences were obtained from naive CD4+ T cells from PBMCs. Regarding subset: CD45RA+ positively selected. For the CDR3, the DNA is TGTGCCAGCAGTGATGTTAGCAGCGGCACAGATACGCAGTATTTT. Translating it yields CASSDVSSGTDTQYF.